A selection of T cell receptor beta chains follows, all from one sample in a study of cytomegalovirus exposure and HLA in healthy donors. The protocol was immunoSEQ multiplex PCR, while the TCRdb copy is restricted to in-frame clones and leaves out a portion. This table holds 170,000 or so clones, under 80% found once. Sequencing was performed on PBMCs. These receptors all stem from a woman aged 50 to 65 in good health and CMV-seropositive. CDR3s include the opening cysteine and the closing phenylalanine or tryptophan. D genes are given only for firm matches. The size entry is marked missing in some rows and otherwise reads once, few, many or a size class.

CDR3,DNA,V,size,D,J
CASRDRIYNEQFF,TGTGCCAGCAGAGACAGAATCTACAATGAGCAGTTCTTC,TRBV6-1,NA,NA,TRBJ2-1
CASGTGTKDKNIQYF,TGTGCCAGTGGGACAGGGACAAAAGACAAAAACATTCAGTACTTC,TRBV7-9,NA,TRBD1,TRBJ2-4
CASSGGVLGSPLHF,TGTGCCAGCAGCGGGGGGGTTCTCGGTTCACCCCTCCACTTT,TRBV5-6,NA,NA,TRBJ1-6
CASSLAGRAGEQYF,TGTGCCAGCAGCTTAGCGGGCAGGGCTGGCGAGCAGTACTTC,TRBV7-8,NA,NA,TRBJ2-7
CASSLAGGQYNEQFF,TGTGCCAGCAGCTTAGCGGGGGGACAATACAATGAGCAGTTCTTC,TRBV7-3,NA,TRBD2,TRBJ2-1
CSAGEPYTQYF,TGCAGTGCTGGGGAGCCATATACGCAGTATTTT,TRBV20-1,NA,NA,TRBJ2-3
CASSESGYSGANVLTF,TGTGCCAGCAGTGAATCCGGGTACTCTGGGGCCAACGTCCTGACTTTC,TRBV25-1,NA,NA,TRBJ2-6
CSGKSGTGGFEQYF,TGCAGCGGAAAATCCGGGACAGGGGGCTTCGAGCAGTACTTC,TRBV29-1,NA,TRBD1,TRBJ2-7
CASSRSTGYEQYF,TGCGCCAGCAGCCGATCTACAGGATACGAGCAGTACTTC,TRBV4-1,NA,NA,TRBJ2-7
CASSYGQGVNTDTQYF,TGTGCCAGCTCGTACGGACAGGGGGTAAACACAGATACGCAGTATTTT,TRBV18,NA,TRBD1,TRBJ2-3
CASSFILNTEAFF,TGTGCCAGCAGTTTCATTCTGAACACTGAAGCTTTCTTT,TRBV27,NA,NA,TRBJ1-1
CASSEVRLAVYEQYF,TGTGCCAGCAGTGAAGTTAGACTAGCCGTCTACGAGCAGTACTTC,TRBV2,few,TRBD2,TRBJ2-7
CSAQGYEQFF,TGCAGTGCACAGGGTTATGAGCAGTTCTTC,TRBV20-1,NA,NA,TRBJ2-1
CASEPTGVRGETQYF,TGTGCCAGCGAACCAACAGGGGTGCGAGGAGAGACCCAGTACTTC,TRBV11-2,NA,TRBD1,TRBJ2-5
CASSSLGSSEAFF,TGCGCCAGCAGCTCTCTAGGAAGCTCTGAAGCTTTCTTT,TRBV5-1,NA,NA,TRBJ1-1
CASSPPSGELFF,TGTGCCAGCAGCCCCCCGTCCGGGGAGCTGTTTTTT,TRBV5-4,NA,NA,TRBJ2-2
CASSLKRGGVGSTDTQYF,TGCGCCAGCAGCTTGAAGAGAGGCGGGGTGGGAAGCACAGATACGCAGTATTTT,TRBV5-1,NA,NA,TRBJ2-3
CASSLAASGGAYEQYF,TGTGCCAGCAGCTTGGCAGCTAGCGGGGGGGCCTACGAGCAGTACTTC,TRBV5-5,NA,TRBD2,TRBJ2-7
CASSSGAGYAFF,TGTGCCAGTAGTTCTGGGGCAGGGTATGCTTTCTTT,TRBV19,NA,NA,TRBJ1-1
CASSLLRTGDESGYTF,TGTGCCAGCAGCTTATTACGGACAGGGGATGAAAGTGGCTACACCTTC,TRBV11-2,few,TRBD1,TRBJ1-2
CASSLGGGRGTTEAFF,TGCGCCAGCAGCTTGGGCGGGGGCCGGGGAACCACTGAAGCTTTCTTT,TRBV5-1,once,NA,TRBJ1-1
CASNTAGSLNTEAFF,TGTGCCAGTAATACCGCGGGCAGCCTGAACACTGAAGCTTTCTTT,TRBV19,NA,NA,TRBJ1-1
CASSLTPESYNEQFF,TGTGCCAGCAGTTTGACCCCGGAGTCCTACAATGAGCAGTTCTTC,TRBV27,NA,NA,TRBJ2-1
CASSFSRRENTEAFF,TGTGCCAGCAGTTTCTCGCGGAGGGAGAACACTGAAGCTTTCTTT,TRBV2,once,NA,TRBJ1-1
CASRAGTGSYNEQFF,TGTGCCAGCAGAGCCGGGACAGGGTCCTACAATGAGCAGTTCTTC,TRBV6-1,NA,TRBD1,TRBJ2-1
CASSPRDREKPSNQPQHF,TGTGCCAGCAGCCCTCGGGACAGGGAAAAACCTAGCAATCAGCCCCAGCATTTT,TRBV7-3,NA,TRBD1,TRBJ1-5
CASSLGQGNSPLHF,TGTGCCAGCAGCTTAGGACAGGGGAATTCACCCCTCCACTTT,TRBV5-4,NA,TRBD1,TRBJ1-6
CASSTRGGAPEAFF,TGTGCCAGCAGCACGAGGGGGGGCGCCCCTGAAGCTTTCTTT,TRBV14,NA,NA,TRBJ1-1
CASSSRTAYEQYF,TGTGCCAGCAGCTCCCGGACAGCTTACGAGCAGTACTTC,TRBV5-4,NA,NA,TRBJ2-7
CASSVGERGRAFF,TGTGCCAGCAGCGTAGGAGAGAGGGGGCGAGCTTTCTTC,TRBV9,NA,TRBD1,TRBJ1-1
CASSLTDTGGYTF,TGTGCCAGCAGCCTCACCGACACAGGAGGCTACACCTTC,TRBV7-3,NA,NA,TRBJ1-2
CASSYSAGGWYEQYF,TGTGCCAGCAGTTACTCAGCGGGGGGTTGGTACGAGCAGTACTTC,TRBV6-6,NA,TRBD2,TRBJ2-7
CATSRDGYEQYF,TGTGCCACCAGCAGAGACGGGTACGAGCAGTACTTC,TRBV15,NA,NA,TRBJ2-7
CASSADRGNTEAFF,TGCGCCAGCAGTGCGGACAGGGGGAACACTGAAGCTTTCTTT,TRBV10-2,NA,TRBD1,TRBJ1-1
CASSSNRLIAGTVNTEAFF,TGTGCCAGCAGTTCAAACCGATTAATCGCCGGGACAGTCAACACTGAAGCTTTCTTT,TRBV27,NA,TRBD1,TRBJ1-1